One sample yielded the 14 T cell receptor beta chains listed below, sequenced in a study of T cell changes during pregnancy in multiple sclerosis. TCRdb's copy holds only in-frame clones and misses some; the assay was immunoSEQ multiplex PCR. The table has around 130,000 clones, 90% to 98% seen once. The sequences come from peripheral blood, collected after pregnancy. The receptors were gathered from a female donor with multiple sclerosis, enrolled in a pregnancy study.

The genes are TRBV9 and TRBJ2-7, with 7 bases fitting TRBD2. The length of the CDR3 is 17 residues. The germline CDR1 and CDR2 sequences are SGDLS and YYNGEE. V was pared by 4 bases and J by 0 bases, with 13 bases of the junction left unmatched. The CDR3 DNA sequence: TGTGCCAGCAGCCCAGGGCCACTAGCGCGAAGCTCCTACGAGCAGTACTTC. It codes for CASSPGPLARSSYEQYF. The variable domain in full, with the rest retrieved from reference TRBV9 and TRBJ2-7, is DSGVTQTPKHLITATGQRVTLRCSPRSGDLSVYWYQQSLDQGLQFLIQYYNGEERAKGNILERFSAQQFPDLHSELNLSSLELGDSALYFCASSPGPLARSSYEQYFGPGTRLTVT.

The CDR3 loop is CASSLSGDRGEFF. The CDR3 region has the DNA TGTGCCAGCAGTTTATCGGGGGACAGGGGAGAGTTCTTC. J is TRBJ2-1 and V is TRBV28, with TRBD1 matching 10 bases. Unmatched junction bases numbered 5, after V lost 1 base and J lost 14 bases. The CDR3 totals 13 residues. Germline CDR1 MDHEN, CDR2 SYDVKM.

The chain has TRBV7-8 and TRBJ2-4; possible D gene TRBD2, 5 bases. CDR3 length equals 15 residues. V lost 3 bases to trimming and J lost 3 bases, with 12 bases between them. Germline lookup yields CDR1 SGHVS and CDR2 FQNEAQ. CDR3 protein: CASSLRVGNKNIQYF. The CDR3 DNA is TGTGCCAGCAGCTTGAGGGTAGGGAACAAAAACATTCAGTACTTC. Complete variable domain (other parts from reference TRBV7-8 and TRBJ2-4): GAGVSQSPRYKVAKRGQDVALRCDPISGHVSLFWYQQALGQGPEFLTYFQNEAQLDKSGLPSDRFFAERPEGSVSTLKIQRTQQEDSAVYLCASSLRVGNKNIQYFGAGTRLSVL.

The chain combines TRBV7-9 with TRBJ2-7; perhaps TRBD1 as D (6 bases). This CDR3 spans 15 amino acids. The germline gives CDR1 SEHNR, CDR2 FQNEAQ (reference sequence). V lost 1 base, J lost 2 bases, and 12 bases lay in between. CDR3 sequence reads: CASSLVGGPTYEQYF. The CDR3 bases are TGTGCCAGCAGCTTAGTTGGGGGCCCGACCTACGAGCAGTACTTC. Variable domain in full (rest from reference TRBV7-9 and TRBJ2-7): DTGVSQNPRHKITKRGQNVTFRCDPISEHNRLYWYRQTLGQGPEFLTYFQNEAQLEKSRLLSDRFSAERPKGSFSTLEIQRTEQGDSAMYLCASSLVGGPTYEQYFGPGTRLTVT.

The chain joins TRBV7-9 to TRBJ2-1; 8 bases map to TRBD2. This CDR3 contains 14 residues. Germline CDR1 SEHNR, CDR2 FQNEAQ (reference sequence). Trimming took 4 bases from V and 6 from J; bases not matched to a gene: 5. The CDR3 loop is CASSSRGTSNEQFF. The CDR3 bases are TGTGCCAGCAGCTCCCGGGGGACTAGCAATGAGCAGTTCTTC.

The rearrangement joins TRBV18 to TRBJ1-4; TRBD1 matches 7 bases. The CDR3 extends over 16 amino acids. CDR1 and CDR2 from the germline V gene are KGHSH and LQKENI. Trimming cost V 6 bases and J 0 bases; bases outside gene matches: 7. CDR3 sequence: CASSQDRTATNEKLFF. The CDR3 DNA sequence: TGTGCCAGCTCGCAGGACAGGACTGCAACTAATGAAAAACTGTTTTTT.

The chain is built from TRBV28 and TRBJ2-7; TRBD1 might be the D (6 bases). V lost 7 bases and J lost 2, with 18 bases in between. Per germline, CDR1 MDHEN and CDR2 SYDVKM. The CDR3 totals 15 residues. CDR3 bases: TGTGCCAGCAATGGGGCTAGCTGGGGGCCCTACGAGCAGTACTTC. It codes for CASNGASWGPYEQYF.

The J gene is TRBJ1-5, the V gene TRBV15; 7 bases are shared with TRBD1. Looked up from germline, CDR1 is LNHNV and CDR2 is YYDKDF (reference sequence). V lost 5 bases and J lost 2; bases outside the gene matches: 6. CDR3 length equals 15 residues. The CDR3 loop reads CATSPNRGRNQPQHF. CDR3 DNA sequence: TGTGCCACCAGCCCTAACAGGGGCCGCAATCAGCCCCAGCATTTT.

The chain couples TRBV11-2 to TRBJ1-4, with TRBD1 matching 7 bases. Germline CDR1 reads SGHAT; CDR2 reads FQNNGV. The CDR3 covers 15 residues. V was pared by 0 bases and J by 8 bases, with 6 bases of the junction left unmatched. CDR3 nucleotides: TGTGCCAGCAGCTTAGATCAGGGGGTGTGGGAAAAACTGTTTTTT. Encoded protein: CASSLDQGVWEKLFF.

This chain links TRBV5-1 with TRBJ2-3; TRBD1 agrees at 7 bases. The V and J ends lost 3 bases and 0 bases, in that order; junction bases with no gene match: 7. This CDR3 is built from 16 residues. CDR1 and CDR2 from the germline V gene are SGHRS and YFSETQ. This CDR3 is CASSSSTGMSTDTQYF. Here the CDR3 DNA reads TGCGCCAGCAGCTCCTCGACAGGGATGAGCACAGATACGCAGTATTTT.

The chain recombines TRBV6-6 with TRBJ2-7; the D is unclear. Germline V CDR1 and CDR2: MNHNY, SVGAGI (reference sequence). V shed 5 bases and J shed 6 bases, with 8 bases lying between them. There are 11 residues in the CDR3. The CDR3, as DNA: TGTGCCAGCAGTATTCTCGGCGAGCAGTACTTC. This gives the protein CASSILGEQYF.

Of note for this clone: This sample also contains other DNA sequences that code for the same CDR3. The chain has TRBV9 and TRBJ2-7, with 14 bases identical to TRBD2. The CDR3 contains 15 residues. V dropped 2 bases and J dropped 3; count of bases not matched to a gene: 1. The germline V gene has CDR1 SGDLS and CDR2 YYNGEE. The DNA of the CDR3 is TGTGCCAGCAGCGTCGGACTAGCGGGAGGCTACGAGCAGTACTTC. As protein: CASSVGLAGGYEQYF.

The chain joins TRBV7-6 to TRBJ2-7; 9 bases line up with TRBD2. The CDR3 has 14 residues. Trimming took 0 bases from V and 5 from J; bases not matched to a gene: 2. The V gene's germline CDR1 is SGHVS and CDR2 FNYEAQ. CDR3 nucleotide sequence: TGTGCCAGCAGCTTAGCGCCTAGCGGGAACGAGCAGTACTTC. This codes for CASSLAPSGNEQYF.

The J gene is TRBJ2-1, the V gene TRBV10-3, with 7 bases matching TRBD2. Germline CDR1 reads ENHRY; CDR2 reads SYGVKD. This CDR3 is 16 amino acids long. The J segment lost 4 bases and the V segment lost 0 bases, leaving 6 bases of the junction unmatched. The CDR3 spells CAISESAGELYNEQFF. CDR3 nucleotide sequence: TGTGCCATCAGTGAGTCGGCGGGAGAGCTGTACAATGAGCAGTTCTTC.